This TCR beta chain originates from a study of T-cell reconstitution after alpha-beta-depleted transplantation in children. Regarding the study as a whole: Surviving recipient T cells and thymic progenitors produced the high day-60 TCRbeta diversity seen in some patients.

Germline trimming cut 10 bases from V and 6 bases from J; bases unmatched to any gene: 19. The CDR3 is 16 amino acids. Germline CDR1 is ENHRY and CDR2 is SYGVKD. Unique molecular identifiers were built into the TCRbeta library. TCRdb recomputed calls from the PCR reads with MiXCR, one row per CDR3 protein. The sample lists hundreds of thousands of distinct CDR3 sequences, 13% occurring once. In regard to this clonotype: Its antigen is still unknown.

This sequence joins TRBV10-3 and TRBJ2-7; 9 bases agree with TRBD2. Sequencing used PBMCs, mostly from graft donor cells, obtained 360 days after TCRalphabeta/CD19-depleted stem cell transplant. This clonotype was obtained from a male patient younger than 18 who had a stem cell transplant for acute myeloid leukemia, so the T cells may come from the graft donor. The CDR3 DNA reads TGTGCCACACACGGGGCTAGCGGGATCCCCTCCCGCGAGCAGTACTTC. It is translated as CATHGASGIPSREQYF.